These 30 T cell receptor beta chains share one sample of origin, sequenced in a study of blood T cell repertoires in COVID-19. Sequencing was performed with immunoSEQ multiplex PCR; in TCRdb, only in-frame clones are kept and a portion is missing. The sample contains around 150,000 clones, 85% of which appear only once. The sequenced sample consisted of peripheral blood. These receptors all come from a human donor with acute or convalescent COVID-19. The donor label of this sample is uncertain.

V usage is TRBV6-1 and J usage is TRBJ2-1; 10 positions agree with TRBD2. The length of the CDR3 is 15 residues. J gave up 7 bases and V 1 base, and 4 bases lay outside the gene matches. Per the germline V gene, CDR1 is MNHNS and CDR2 is SASEGT. As DNA, the CDR3 is TGTGCCAGCAGTGAAGAAGCGGGGGGGCCAAATGAGCAGTTCTTC. This translates into CASSEEAGGPNEQFF.

This clone has a handful of counts. The chain recombines TRBV30 with TRBJ2-7; possibly TRBD2 for D (7 bases). The CDR3 is 15 amino acids. CDR1 GTSNPN and CDR2 SVGIG come from the germline V gene (reference sequence). V was clipped by 5 bases and J by 0 bases, with 17 bases between them. CDR3 in amino acids: CAWSKGGISSYEQYF. CDR3 in DNA: TGTGCCTGGTCCAAGGGGGGGATCAGCTCCTACGAGCAGTACTTC.

This chain connects TRBV11-1 to TRBJ1-1, with 10 bases that match TRBD1. Germline V gives CDR1 SGHAT, CDR2 FQDESV (reference sequence). V was clipped by 2 bases and J by 6 bases; unmatched bases: 6. This CDR3 is built from 15 residues. The CDR3 DNA reads TGTGCCAGCAGCTTAAGGACAGGGGGAATGGCTGAAGCTTTCTTT. Amino acid sequence: CASSLRTGGMAEAFF.

V usage is TRBV7-2 and J usage is TRBJ2-1; 10 bases fit TRBD2. CDR1 is SGHTA, CDR2 FQGNSA, per germline. This CDR3 comprises 15 residues. After removal of 5 bases from V and 8 bases from J, the junction contained 9 bases not matched to a gene. The CDR3 is CASSQQSGGADEQFF. Here the CDR3 DNA reads TGTGCCAGCAGCCAGCAGAGCGGGGGGGCCGATGAGCAGTTCTTC. The whole variable domain, remainder taken from reference TRBV7-2 and TRBJ2-1, is GAGVSQSPSNKVTEKGKDVELRCDPISGHTALYWYRQSLGQGLEFLIYFQGNSAPDKSGLPSDRFSAERTGGSVSTLTIQRTQQEDSAVYLCASSQQSGGADEQFFGPGTRLTVL.

The gene calls are TRBV10-3 and TRBJ1-1, with D tentatively TRBD1 (5 bases). Germline CDR1 reads ENHRY; CDR2 reads SYGVKD. V was pared by 6 bases and J by 4 bases, with 15 bases between. The CDR3 is 14 residues long. The CDR3, as DNA: TGTGCCATCAGGGGAGCGGGGCTGGGCACTGAAGCTTTCTTT. Protein: CAIRGAGLGTEAFF.

This sequence joins TRBV18 and TRBJ2-7; D is possibly TRBD2 (5 bases). Per the germline V gene, CDR1 is KGHSH and CDR2 is LQKENI. Trimming took 4 bases from V and 2 from J, leaving 18 bases between them. The CDR3 is 16 residues long. The CDR3 region has the DNA TGTGCCAGCTCACAAGAATACCCGGGGATTGCCTACGAGCAGTACTTC. Translating it yields CASSQEYPGIAYEQYF.

The chain combines TRBV11-3 with TRBJ2-7; possible D gene TRBD2, 6 bases. The CDR3 has 14 residues. Between the trimmed V and J ends, which lost 5 bases and 2 bases, there was a span of 13 bases. CDR1 is SGHNT, CDR2 YENEEA, per germline. The CDR3 DNA follows: TGTGCCAGCAGCACAGGACTACCACCCTACGAGCAGTACTTC. It yields the protein CASSTGLPPYEQYF.

This chain uses TRBV4-3 with TRBJ2-7, with 8 bases matching TRBD1. Germline CDR1 is LGHNA and CDR2 is YSLEER. The ends lost 2 bases at V and 8 bases at J; junction bases unmatched: 5. This CDR3 has 13 amino acids. DNA of the CDR3: TGCGCCAGCAGCCAACAGACAGGGGATAAGCAGTACTTC. Its translation is CASSQQTGDKQYF.

V is TRBV4-1 and J is TRBJ1-6; TRBD1 matches 7 bases. The CDR3 sequence is 14 residues long. V shed 4 bases and J 7 bases; nucleotides not matched to a gene: 4. Germline V lookup: CDR1 MGHRA, CDR2 YSYEKL. The CDR3 loop reads CASSRGQRNSPLHF. The CDR3 DNA follows: TGCGCCAGCAGCCGGGGACAGAGAAATTCACCCCTCCACTTT.

The rearrangement uses TRBV9 and TRBJ1-2; tentatively, D is TRBD1 (5 bases). Trimming removed 5 bases from V and 2 bases from J, with 22 bases in between. This CDR3 comprises 17 residues. Germline V CDR1 and CDR2: SGDLS, YYNGEE. The CDR3 region is CASSPPTGIGFNYGYTF. The CDR3 nucleotides read TGTGCCAGCAGTCCCCCAACAGGCATCGGGTTCAACTATGGCTACACCTTC.

The V and J genes are TRBV29-1 and TRBJ1-2; the match to TRBD1 covers 7 bases. J was trimmed by 7 bases and V by 7 bases; bases with no gene match: 18. Germline lookup yields CDR1 SQVTM and CDR2 ANQGSEA. The CDR3 has 15 amino acids. The CDR3 DNA sequence: TGCAGCGCTCAAGGGAACAGGGGTCCTCTCGCTGGCTACACCTTC. It encodes CSAQGNRGPLAGYTF.

This clone occurred once. This chain links TRBV18 with TRBJ1-2, with no clear D. Per germline, CDR1 KGHSH and CDR2 LQKENI. The CDR3 is 15 amino acids. V shed 3 bases and J shed 4 bases, with 15 bases lying between them. This CDR3 is CASSPDRDIGYGYTF. The CDR3 nucleotides read TGTGCCAGCTCACCGGATAGAGACATCGGCTATGGCTACACCTTC.

This chain connects TRBV3-1 (or the pseudogene TRBV3-2) to TRBJ2-7, with 8 bases fitting TRBD2. J was trimmed by 5 bases and V by 4 bases; bases with no gene match: 4. The CDR3 covers 13 residues. Germline V CDR1 and CDR2: LGHDT, YNNKEL (reference sequence). The CDR3 region has the DNA TGTGCCAGCAGCCCCAGCGGGGGCAACGAGCAGTACTTC. This codes for CASSPSGGNEQYF.

The chain joins TRBV15 to TRBJ1-2, with TRBD1 as a possible D gene (5 bases). The CDR3 covers 13 residues. Trimming stripped 1 base from V and 6 bases from J, with 9 bases between. The germline gives CDR1 LNHNV, CDR2 YYDKDF (reference sequence). As DNA, the CDR3 is TGTGCCACCAGCAGAGGCAGGGTCAATGGCTACACCTTC. Protein sequence: CATSRGRVNGYTF. Full variable domain (remainder filled in from reference TRBV15 and TRBJ1-2): DAMVIQNPRYQVTQFGKPVTLSCSQTLNHNVMYWYQQKSSQAPKLLFHYYDKDFNNEADTPDNFQSRRPNTSFCFLDIRSPGLGDTAMYLCATSRGRVNGYTFGSGTRLTVV.

This clone was counted only a few times. This CDR3 is also generated by other DNA sequences in the sample. The CDR3 is CASSLRGEQYF. The CDR3 DNA reads as TGTGCCAGCAGCTTAAGAGGCGAGCAGTACTTC. The chain couples TRBV5-4 to TRBJ2-7; D is uncertain. Germline loops: CDR1 SGHNT, CDR2 YYREEE (reference sequence). The V and J ends lost 2 bases and 6 bases respectively, with 6 bases between them. This CDR3 has 11 residues.

The rearrangement uses TRBV9 and TRBJ2-2; 10 nucleotides line up with TRBD2. There are 15 residues in the CDR3. Losses at the gene ends were 2 bases for V and 3 bases for J; bases not matched to a gene: 1. Looked up from germline, CDR1 is SGDLS and CDR2 is YYNGEE. CDR3 protein: CASSVSGGYTGELFF. The DNA of the CDR3 is TGTGCCAGCAGCGTTAGCGGGGGGTACACCGGGGAGCTGTTTTTT.

The rearrangement joins TRBV7-8 to TRBJ2-7, with TRBD1 matching over 7 bases. Looked up from germline, CDR1 is SGHVS and CDR2 is FQNEAQ. CDR3 length: 14 residues. With 4 bases clipped from V and 3 bases from J, the junction kept 6 bases outside the gene matches. The CDR3 spells CASSSRDSRYEQYF. The CDR3 nucleotides are TGTGCCAGCAGCTCCCGGGACAGTCGCTACGAGCAGTACTTC. Full variable domain (outside the CDR3, taken from reference TRBV7-8 and TRBJ2-7): GAGVSQSPRYKVAKRGQDVALRCDPISGHVSLFWYQQALGQGPEFLTYFQNEAQLDKSGLPSDRFFAERPEGSVSTLKIQRTQQEDSAVYLCASSSRDSRYEQYFGPGTRLTVT.

The chain carries TRBV5-4 and TRBJ2-2; D is undetermined. The V end lost 0 bases, the J end lost 5 bases, and 8 bases lay between the germline ends. Germline V CDR1 and CDR2: SGHNT, YYREEE (reference sequence). This CDR3 has 14 amino acids. CDR3 loop: CASSLDGPTGELFF. The CDR3 region has the DNA TGTGCCAGCAGCTTGGATGGCCCTACCGGGGAGCTGTTTTTT.

The chain links TRBV29-1 to TRBJ1-2, with no clear D. Trimming removed 2 bases from V and 3 bases from J, with 16 bases in between. Germline lookup yields CDR1 SQVTM and CDR2 ANQGSEA. The CDR3 consists of 15 residues. CDR3 coding DNA: TGCAGCGTTGAATTTCGGCAGACATCTTACTATGGCTACACCTTC. As protein: CSVEFRQTSYYGYTF.

The chain recombines TRBV6-5 with TRBJ2-5, with D unclear. CDR1 MNHEY and CDR2 SVGAGI come from the germline V gene. V was pared by 7 bases and J by 3 bases, with 15 bases between. The CDR3 is 14 amino acids. CDR3 residues: CASTQNLGEETQYF. The CDR3 nucleotides are TGTGCCAGCACTCAAAATCTCGGAGAAGAGACCCAGTACTTC.

The chain combines TRBV7-3 with TRBJ2-3; D possibly corresponds to TRBD2 (6 bases). Germline V lookup: CDR1 SGHTA, CDR2 FQGTGA. V dropped 2 bases and J dropped 6 bases, with 9 bases sitting between them. The CDR3 runs to 13 residues. This chain's CDR3 is CASSLERGDTQYF. CDR3 nucleotides: TGTGCCAGCAGCTTAGAACGGGGGGATACGCAGTATTTT. The full variable domain, in which reference TRBV7-3 and TRBJ2-3 provide the parts outside the CDR3, is GAGVSQTPSNKVTEKGKYVELRCDPISGHTALYWYRQSLGQGPEFLIYFQGTGAADDSGLPNDRFFAVRPEGSVSTLKIQRTERGDSAVYLCASSLERGDTQYFGPGTRLTVL.

The chain carries TRBV9 and TRBJ2-7; D gene uncertain. The germline CDR1 and CDR2 sequences are SGDLS and YYNGEE. Between the trimmed V and J ends, which lost 0 bases and 0 bases, there was a span of 10 bases. The CDR3 runs to 15 residues. The CDR3 region has the DNA TGTGCCAGCAGCGTAGGAACACTACTCTCCTACGAGCAGTACTTC. This translates into CASSVGTLLSYEQYF. Based on the CDR3 plus reference TRBV9 and TRBJ2-7, the full variable domain is DSGVTQTPKHLITATGQRVTLRCSPRSGDLSVYWYQQSLDQGLQFLIQYYNGEERAKGNILERFSAQQFPDLHSELNLSSLELGDSALYFCASSVGTLLSYEQYFGPGTRLTVT.

The V and J genes are TRBV2 and TRBJ2-4; 8 bases are a match to TRBD2. CDR1 is SNHLY, CDR2 FYNNEI, per germline. The CDR3 has 16 amino acids. J lost 1 base, V lost 5 bases, and 7 bases had no gene match. The CDR3 loop is CASSLGLERAKNIQYF. CDR3 in DNA: TGTGCCAGCAGTTTGGGACTAGAAAGGGCCAAAAACATTCAGTACTTC.

V gene TRBV3-1 (or the pseudogene TRBV3-2) combines with J gene TRBJ1-2, with 7 bases aligning to TRBD1. The trim removed 4 bases at V and 4 bases at J, leaving 12 bases unmatched. Germline CDR1 reads LGHDT; CDR2 reads YNNKEL (reference sequence). This CDR3 comprises 16 residues. CDR3 loop: CASSRQGGRSFYGYTF. The CDR3 DNA reads TGTGCCAGCAGCCGACAAGGGGGCCGGTCTTTCTATGGCTACACCTTC.

The chain recombines TRBV19 with TRBJ2-1; 7 bases agree with TRBD2. The trim removed 1 base at V and 11 bases at J, leaving 8 bases unmatched. Germline loops: CDR1 LNHDA, CDR2 SQIVND (reference sequence). The CDR3 is made up of 14 amino acids. The CDR3 DNA reads as TGTGCCAGTAGTATAGGGGCTAGCGGCCTCCAGCAGTTCTTC. Protein sequence: CASSIGASGLQQFF.

The rearrangement joins TRBV5-1 to TRBJ1-1, with TRBD1 matching over 7 bases. V was pared by 4 bases and J by 0 bases, with 6 bases of the junction left unmatched. There are 15 residues in the CDR3. Per germline, CDR1 SGHRS and CDR2 YFSETQ. The CDR3 region is CASSPGTALNTEAFF. The CDR3, as DNA: TGCGCCAGCAGCCCTGGGACAGCCCTGAACACTGAAGCTTTCTTT.

This sequence joins TRBV5-6 and TRBJ1-1; TRBD1 matches 7 bases. V was pared by 3 bases and J by 1 base, with 6 bases of the junction left unmatched. The length of the CDR3 is 15 residues. Germline CDR1 reads SGHDT; CDR2 reads YYEEEE. The CDR3 DNA sequence: TGTGCCAGCAGCTGGGACAGCACAGGGAACACTGAAGCTTTCTTT. Translation: CASSWDSTGNTEAFF.

The rearrangement uses TRBV30 and TRBJ1-3, with D hard to call. With 8 bases removed from V and 3 bases from J, the gap between germline ends came to 14 bases. The length of the CDR3 is 13 residues. Germline assignment: CDR1 GTSNPN and CDR2 SVGIG (reference sequence). As DNA, the CDR3 is TGTGCCGGAAGAGGTCTGGGTGGAAACACCATATATTTT. Protein product: CAGRGLGGNTIYF.

This clone has only one observation. The rearrangement links TRBV7-7 to TRBJ2-5; 7 nucleotides agree with TRBD2. J lost 0 bases, V lost 3 bases, and 1 base had no gene match. There are 14 residues in the CDR3. Germline assignment: CDR1 SSHAT and CDR2 FNYEAQ (reference sequence). The CDR3 DNA is TGTGCCAGCAGCTTGGGGGGGAACCAAGAGACCCAGTACTTC. This encodes CASSLGGNQETQYF.

CDR3 sequence: CASRRSGQGQSSYNSPLHF. Here the CDR3 DNA reads TGTGCCAGCAGGAGGTCCGGACAGGGGCAAAGCTCCTATAATTCACCCCTCCACTTT. The chain combines TRBV27 with TRBJ1-6; TRBD1 matches at 9 bases. The trim removed 6 bases at V and 0 bases at J, leaving 12 bases unmatched. Germline V gene sequence: CDR1 MNHEY, CDR2 SMNVEV (reference sequence). The CDR3 sequence is 19 residues long.